This paragraph covers one TCR beta chain sequence. The data were obtained in a study of blood T cell repertoires in COVID-19. On the study more broadly: Acute and convalescent COVID-19 specimens originated in the United States, Italy and Spain. PBMCs, B-cell-depleted T cells, or T cells were the source of the cDNA or gDNA that made up the material.

CDR1 is SEHNR, CDR2 FQNEAQ, per germline (reference sequence). The CDR3 runs to 12 residues. Trimming shortened V by 1 base and J by 8 bases, and 5 bases separated the two germline ends. Original data processing: Amplification of reference gene primers provided the estimated nucleated cell counts. Profiling relied on immunoSEQ multiplex PCR, and the TCRdb table lists in-frame clones only, not all of them. The DNA gave D and trimming, while V, J and clone size come from that table. The sample records around 60,000 clones, around nine tenths being singletons. The sample consisted of peripheral blood. The clonotype originates from a human donor in a cohort sampled during active COVID-19. The rearrangement joins TRBV7-9 to TRBJ1-4, with D uncertain. The CDR3 protein is CASSLVSEKLFF. The CDR3 nucleotides read TGTGCCAGCAGCTTAGTATCCGAAAAACTGTTTTTT.